The T cell receptor (beta chain) under discussion was sequenced for a study of blood T cell repertoires in COVID-19. For the study at large: Both acute and convalescent COVID-19 samples were obtained from the United States, Italy and Spain.

This CDR3 is 14 amino acids long. The germline gives CDR1 SGHNT, CDR2 YENEEA. V was clipped by 3 bases and J by 4 bases; unmatched bases: 4. Authors' processing steps: Cell counts per sample came from amplifying reference gene primers. TCRdb's table, derived via immunoSEQ multiplex PCR, lists solely in-frame clones and lacks some. D and trimming come from the DNA, and the V and J calls and clone size come from that table. This table holds 240,000 or so clones, around 86% found once. Participant age was roughly 18 to 100 years, and participants resided in fewer than 25 US areas. Cohort 3 donors counted as recovered after two negative PCRs, clearance, or resolved symptoms.

Specimen: PBMCs or T cells enriched from blood (not recorded which). This TCR was recovered from a woman aged 50 to 60 who had recovered from COVID-19. This chain links TRBV11-3 with TRBJ1-1; 8 nucleotides align to TRBD1. In DNA form, the CDR3 reads TGTGCCAGCAGCTTGAGGACAGGGATCACTGAAGCTTTCTTT. Its protein is CASSLRTGITEAFF.